The rows below give T cell receptor beta chains drawn from one sample of a study of early T cells in non-severe SARS-CoV-2 infection. Via MiXCR, TCRdb re-called the 5' RACE reads, giving one row per CDR3 protein. Of tens of thousands of distinct CDR3 sequences in the sample, 5% to 7% were seen once. The sequenced material came from whole blood. The receptor set was obtained from an adult who was a healthcare worker with PCR-confirmed SARS-CoV-2 infection or an uninfected control (not recorded which). Each CDR3 is given with its conserved first and last residue. A D gene is named only where the DNA matches it firmly. Clone sizes are given selectively: once, few, many, or a class where the clone is expanded.

V	J	D	size	CDR3	DNA
TRBV6-1	TRBJ2-1	TRBD1	few	CASSAGQGPYNEQFF	TGTGCCAGCAGTGCCGGACAGGGCCCGTACAATGAGCAGTTCTTC
TRBV12-3/TRBV12-4	TRBJ1-2	-	many	CASSPPGQSNYGYTF	TGTGCCAGCAGTCCCCCCGGACAGTCTAACTATGGCTACACCTTC
TRBV12-3/TRBV12-4	TRBJ1-2	TRBD1	many	CASSSDRNHGYTF	TGTGCCAGCAGTTCGGACAGGAACCATGGCTACACCTTC
TRBV5-1	TRBJ1-5	-	few	CASSLEGKGNQPQHF	TGCGCCAGCAGCTTGGAAGGGAAGGGGAATCAGCCCCAGCATTTT
TRBV18	TRBJ2-3	-	many	CASSLQGRTTDTQYF	TGTGCCAGCTCACTACAGGGGAGGACAACAGATACGCAGTATTTT
TRBV10-3	TRBJ1-3	TRBD1	many	CAISTGQGAGNTIYF	TGTGCCATCAGTACTGGACAGGGAGCCGGAAACACCATATATTTT
TRBV28	TRBJ1-1	-	-	CASATGKNTEAFF	TGTGCCAGTGCGACAGGCAAGAACACTGAAGCTTTCTTT
TRBV6-2/TRBV6-3	TRBJ2-6	-	many	CASSSGAGANVLTF	TGTGCCAGCAGTTCAGGGGCTGGGGCCAACGTCCTGACTTTC
TRBV19	TRBJ2-7	-	few	CASSIDDGPEQYF	TGTGCCAGTAGTATAGACGACGGGCCCGAGCAGTACTTC
TRBV28	TRBJ1-2	-	few	CASSLEVGDYGYTF	TGTGCCAGCAGTTTAGAGGTGGGAGACTATGGCTACACCTTC
TRBV27	TRBJ2-3	-	few	CASGPTPGTSIQYF	TGTGCCAGCGGCCCCACACCCGGGACGTCTATTCAGTATTTT
TRBV11-2	TRBJ2-5	-	-	CASSLQADIETQYF	TGTGCCAGCAGCTTACAGGCCGATATAGAGACCCAGTACTTC
TRBV7-2	TRBJ2-1	TRBD2	-	CASSPRGTSGRNNEQFF	TGTGCCAGCAGCCCCAGGGGGACTAGCGGGAGGAATAATGAGCAGTTCTTC
TRBV5-1	TRBJ2-2	TRBD2	-	CASSFREGTGELFF	TGCGCCAGCAGCTTCAGGGAGGGCACCGGGGAGCTGTTTTTT
TRBV7-2	TRBJ2-1	TRBD2	once	CASSPLASSYNEQFF	TGTGCCAGCAGCCCACTAGCGTCTTCCTACAATGAGCAGTTCTTC
TRBV20-1	TRBJ2-7	-	-	CSAAPKRDYEQYF	TGCAGTGCCGCGCCGAAGAGGGACTACGAGCAGTACTTC
TRBV5-1	TRBJ2-7	-	many	CASSIRASYEQYF	TGCGCCAGCAGCATCAGGGCCTCCTACGAGCAGTACTTC
TRBV3-1	TRBJ1-1	-	-	CASSQDGMGTNTEAFF	TGTGCCAGCAGCCAAGACGGGATGGGGACGAACACTGAAGCTTTCTTT
TRBV24-1	TRBJ2-2	-	few	CATSDSGGANTGELFF	TGTGCCACCAGTGATTCGGGTGGCGCGAACACCGGGGAGCTGTTTTTT
TRBV5-1	TRBJ2-3	-	many	CASRSSASTDTQYF	TGCGCCAGCAGGTCCTCGGCGAGCACAGATACGCAGTATTTT
TRBV4-3	TRBJ2-6	-	many	CASSQEASSGANVLTF	TGCGCCAGCAGCCAAGAGGCGAGCTCTGGGGCCAACGTCCTGACTTTC
TRBV11-2	TRBJ2-1	TRBD2	-	CASSKLAGVYNEQFF	TGTGCCAGCAGCAAACTAGCGGGAGTGTACAATGAGCAGTTCTTC
TRBV19	TRBJ1-4	-	many	CASSTQSVEKLFF	TGTGCCAGTAGTACCCAGTCTGTCGAAAAACTGTTTTTT
TRBV7-9	TRBJ2-5	TRBD2	few	CASSFPLAGQETQYF	TGTGCCAGCAGCTTTCCCCTAGCGGGGCAAGAGACCCAGTACTTC
TRBV5-1	TRBJ2-1	TRBD2	few	CASSLVSSGSEQFF	TGCGCCAGCAGCTTGGTGTCTAGCGGGAGCGAGCAGTTCTTC